This TCR beta chain appears in the sequencing data of a study of Ad26.COV2.S vaccination and SARS-CoV-2 variants (dated by TCRdb to about 2021). Looking at the study overall: Donors in the vaccine arm were drawn from COV1001, a multicentre, randomized, double-blind, placebo-controlled phase I-IIa trial testing Ad26.COV2.S in healthy adults. Dosing of Ad26.COV2.S was intramuscular, at either 5x10^10 or 1x10^11 viral particles, delivered as one shot or as two shots spaced 56 days apart. Sequencing of the TCRbeta repertoire served to evaluate the specificity and breadth of SARS-CoV-2-reactive T cell receptors following Ad26.COV2.S vaccination. The TCR-sequenced set comprised roughly 30 samples: approximately 19 Ad26.COV2.S vaccine recipients, 5 placebo recipients and 8 SARS-CoV-2 convalescent individuals. Trial participants were randomized into five groups of five, in which low-dose or high-dose Ad26.COV2.S was given once or twice, or placebo was given on both occasions. Blinding of investigators to trial group allocation was maintained during experiments and outcome assessment.

The immunoSEQ Assay was used to sequence TCRbeta CDR3 regions. After extraction, genomic DNA underwent amplification by bias-controlled multiplex PCR, followed by high-throughput sequencing. Per the original workflow: Collapsing and filtering of sequences were performed to quantify the absolute abundance of each unique TCRbeta CDR3 region. T cell fraction was estimated by normalizing TCRbeta template counts to usable DNA, which was measured by amplifying reference genes present in all nucleated cells. Repertoire TCRs were annotated as SARS-CoV-2-specific by exact matching of V gene, CDR3 amino acid sequence and J gene to a known reactive TCR set. The reference SARS-CoV-2 TCR set came from MIRA and was filtered for enrichment in COVID-19-positive ImmuneCODE repertoires, removing public or cross-reactive TCRs. Drawing on the MIRA antigens, annotated TCRs were analysed further at the level of specific ORF or position within ORF. Depth was the summed frequency of annotated unique rearrangements, while breadth was defined as annotated unique rearrangements over total unique productive rearrangements. Two-sided Wilcoxon rank-sum tests were used to compare TCR breadth between groups. Not all clones reach the TCRdb copy of this immuneACCESS table, which keeps in-frame sequences only. Checked studies attribute under half of the gap to unresolved V genes and leave the rest unexplained. V, J and clone size derive from that table, while D and trimming were established from the DNA sequence. The sample table lists 350,000 to 600,000 clones, 89% of them with a count of one. 1.7% of the sample is held by the ten biggest clonotypes.

The research as a whole found: Comparable non-spike TCR breadth was observed between vaccine and placebo recipients, consistent with only spike being contained in the vaccine. After vaccination, spike-specific CD8+ and CD4+ T cell responses were reported to show substantial breadth. The study lacked the statistical power to compare responses across vaccine doses or regimens. Compared with placebo recipients, Ad26.COV2.S recipients showed higher spike-specific TCR breadth (P = 0.0014). According to the authors, total T cell responses may have been underestimated by the TCR breadth and depth analyses.

This clone was counted only a few times. Its target antigen remains unknown. Base qualities are missing; no much larger clone stands one base away. The treatment or condition label, read with the paper, signifies: around 19 received Ad26.COV2.S at low or high dose, single or two shots; several received placebo; per-sample allocation not given. Repertoires of vaccine and placebo recipients were sequenced from samples collected on day 63 after the first injection. Cohort 1b enrolled roughly 25 adults aged 18-55 years at a single site in Boston, USA, between 29 July and 7 August 2020. As a vaccine, Ad26.COV2.S was a replication-incompetent adenovirus type 26 vector that expressed a prefusion-stabilized SARS-CoV-2 spike protein derived from the original Wuhan strain. Taken from cysteine to phenylalanine, the CDR3 has 15 residues. Just the 45-base CDR3 DNA is kept, in frame starting at base 1. The CDR1 and CDR2 encoded by the germline V gene are LGHNA and YNFKEQ. Between the V and J ends, shortened by 2 bases and 2 bases respectively, the junction contains 10 bases.

This TCR came from a person between 18 and 65 years old who received the Ad26.COV2.S COVID-19 vaccine or a placebo. The sequencing used peripheral blood, collected in a trial of Ad26.COV2.S vaccine versus placebo. The chain uses TRBV4-2 and TRBJ1-5; a confident D gene designation cannot be given. DNA sequence: TGTGCCAGCAGCCAACAGAACAGTGGCAATCAGCCCCAGCATTTT. This encodes CASSQQNSGNQPQHF.